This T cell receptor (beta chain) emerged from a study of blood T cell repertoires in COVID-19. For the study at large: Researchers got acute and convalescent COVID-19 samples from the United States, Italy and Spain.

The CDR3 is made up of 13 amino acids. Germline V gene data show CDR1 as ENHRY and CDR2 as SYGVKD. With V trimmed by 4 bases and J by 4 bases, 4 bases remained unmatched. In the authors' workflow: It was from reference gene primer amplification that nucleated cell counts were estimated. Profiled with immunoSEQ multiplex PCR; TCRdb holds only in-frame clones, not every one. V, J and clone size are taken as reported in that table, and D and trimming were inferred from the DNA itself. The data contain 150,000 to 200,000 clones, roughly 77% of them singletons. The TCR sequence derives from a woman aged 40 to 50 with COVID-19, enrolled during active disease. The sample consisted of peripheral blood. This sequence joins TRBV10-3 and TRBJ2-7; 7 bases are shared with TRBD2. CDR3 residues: CAISGGSRYEQYF. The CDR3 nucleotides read TGTGCCATCAGTGGCGGGAGTAGGTACGAGCAGTACTTC.